This T cell receptor (beta chain) was sequenced in a study of cytomegalovirus exposure and HLA in healthy donors (dated by TCRdb to 2017 to 2019). For the study in its entirety: In an earlier analysis of fewer than 750 of the donors, around 300 Gb of sequence data and 117 million unique TCR beta sequences from 180 million or so T cells were reported. The study profiled the T cell repertoires of hundreds of subjects by immunosequencing and related them to cytomegalovirus serostatus. To predict cytomegalovirus infection status, the study combined high-throughput TCR immunosequencing, statistical association of individual TCRs with disease status, and machine learning. A later analysis re-examined previously published TCR beta repertoires from over 500 donors and added high-resolution HLA genotyping to investigate patterns of TCR occurrence. Donor age, sex, ethnicity and CMV serostatus were compiled together with the repertoire data. Besides the first cohort of under 700 subjects, a separate validation cohort made up of some 110 different subjects was used. On average, about 200,000 unique TCR beta nucleotide sequences were sequenced per donor among several hundred genotyped donors of the cohort, with 15% to 20% of those sequences being non-productive. The aim of the study was to test whether cataloging public T cell receptors could identify signatures of past pathogen exposure. An earlier analysis of approximately 500 of the donors applied high-throughput TCR beta sequencing to assess whether each TCR beta V gene segment acted as functional or pseudogenic. Rather than using new phenotypic data, the later analysis identified candidate immune exposures from TCR beta sequences and from how often those sequences occurred across donors. Around 300 gigabases of sequencing data and roughly 90 million unique TCR sequences were included in an early release covering about 600 HLA-typed donors. The number of donors typed differed by locus, with roughly 629-640 for A, B, C, DRB1 and DQB1, approximately 500 for DQA1, over 600 for DPA1, and 400 to 490 for DPB1. HLA typing included class I and class II loci at four-digit resolution. In a later genetic analysis, genome-wide SNP genotypes for 398 of the 666 donors were used, and that subset was treated as a discovery cohort. Because of strong linkage in the cohort, five DR-DQ haplotypes were treated as single units for association and clustering. Every discovery cohort repertoire had been produced on one sequencing platform. Of the roughly 410 genotyped donors, 75% to 85% were placed in the genetic ancestry cluster associated with self-reported Caucasian donors.

Points the paper makes about the study in general: Assigning TCR associations to individual alleles was difficult when HLA alleles, especially DR and DQ, strongly co-occurred. In a later analysis, most CMV-associated TCR beta chains were found to appear HLA-restricted, with HLA associations seemingly driven largely by CMV exposure. A further reported finding was that TCR beta sequences accurately predicted the HLA-A and HLA-B alleles for most subjects in the first cohort. The authors suggested that the approach could potentially be extended to other disease states and immunological phenotypes. In vitro tests confirmed that a few of the cytomegalovirus-associated TCR beta chains recognize cytomegalovirus antigens. Correlated functional status among segregating V segments might be attributable to linkage disequilibrium, but an unknown experimental factor could not be ruled out. According to a later analysis, TCR association rates differed among HLA loci, with DRB1 alleles showing the most associated TCRs and HLA-C alleles showing the fewest. In both the original and validation cohorts, the classifier was reported to diagnose cytomegalovirus status with high specificity and sensitivity. V-gene and J-gene trimming of TCR beta chains was associated with a missense DCLRE1C variant in a later genetic analysis, and the association was replicated in an independent cohort. An earlier analysis of around 540 of the donors showed that most TCR beta V segments appeared in productive rearrangements either about 90% or about 30% of the time, which broadly matched IMGT annotations. In this cohort, only TCR beta chains were sequenced, and detectable features were limited by the absence of alpha or paired-chain data. Compared with equally common non-associated chains, HLA-associated TCR beta chains in a later analysis were more clonally expanded and had lower generation probabilities. Most TCR sequences were observed very rarely across donors, whereas some public TCRs were present in many individuals. A later analysis reported that several top co-occurrence clusters appeared linked to parvovirus B19, influenza, CMV and Epstein-Barr virus. About 17 rarely observed V segments, including chromosome 9 orphons, were excluded from the earlier analysis of 550 to 700 of the donors because counts were too low. Some IMGT-functional V segments, including TRBV6-2 and TRBV6-3, could not be told apart with the 87-base-pair reads, so those segments were excluded. In a later analysis, some 17,000 TCR beta sequences were associated with specific HLA alleles at a false discovery rate of 0.05. The only immune exposure information available for the cohort was CMV serostatus. In the study, approximately 160 TCR beta chains were listed as associated with cytomegalovirus. Because HLA typing was missing for some donors at each locus, association tests included only the typed subset. A cluster of highly shared sequence variants was judged likely to be a technical artifact of the sequencing pipeline. Roughly uniform sequencing depth across donors was assumed in presence/absence analyses, although this assumption may not hold. According to a later genetic analysis, donors in an Asian-associated ancestry cluster had fewer N-insertions in productive TCRs than the roughly 670-donor mean.

To prepare the library, the immunoSEQ multiplex PCR assay was applied. For the multiplex PCR, a mixture combining 60 forward primers for TCR Vbeta segments and 13 reverse primers for TCR Jbeta segments was used. The CDR3 region of rearranged TCR beta genes was amplified from genomic DNA with a multiplex PCR assay. On the Illumina HiSeq System, the amplified TCR beta libraries were sequenced as 87-base-pair reads. Concerning the study's data processing: A later analysis counted around 72 million unique TCR beta chains across the 666 repertoires, and roughly 11 million of these chains were shared by at least two donors. Raw reads were error-corrected and collapsed into unique sequences by a nearest-neighbor algorithm in which closely related sequences were merged to remove PCR and sequencing errors. Alignment of CDR3 sequences to IMGT reference sequences was used to assign V, D and J gene segments. For a sequence to be retained, a match of at least six nucleotides to both a V gene segment and a J gene segment was required. Rearrangements were called productive when the CDR3 lacked stop codons and stayed in frame with V and J; all others were non-productive. Following IMGT convention, CDR3 was defined as the stretch from the second conserved V-encoded cysteine to the conserved J-encoded phenylalanine. The earlier analysis of some 600 of the donors excluded sequences that lacked an unambiguous match to a single V gene segment. An earlier analysis of a few hundred of the donors called V segments functional above 56.7% productive rearrangements and segregating when the between-donor standard deviation exceeded 5%. To diagnose cytomegalovirus status from the catalog of TCR beta chain sequences, a statistical classification framework was built. In a later analysis, V and J genes were assigned by comparing TCR nucleotide sequences against IMGT/GENE-DB human TR gene sequences. Using the TCRdist pipeline, a later analysis assigned CDR3 sequences along with most-parsimonious VDJ recombination scenarios. In a later analysis, each TCR beta chain was defined by its CDR3 amino acid sequence together with its V-gene family, and reads lacking a unique V-gene family were excluded. A later analysis removed 550 to 700 highly shared, low-generation-probability nucleotide sequences to deal with suspected cross-contamination and a sequencing artifact. For each public chain, a later analysis derived a clonal expansion index from normalized ranks of inferred template counts within each repertoire. In a later analysis, generation probabilities were computed with a VDJ recombination model fitted to out-of-frame rearrangements, and the resulting probabilities were checked against IGoR. Hypergeometric tests were used in a later analysis to score TCR-TCR, TCR-HLA and TCR-CMV co-occurrence, with a repertoire-size bias correction applied to the TCR pairs. To estimate false discovery rates, a later analysis permuted the HLA or CMV assignments 20 times. In a later analysis, co-occurring TCRs were grouped using DBSCAN, with TCRdist sequence similarity added in when clustering inside HLA-allele-positive subsets. For co-occurrence clustering, repertoires with fewer than 30,000 or more than 120,000 public chains were excluded, along with roughly 5 repertoires with anomalous nucleotide sharing. TCRdb carries this immuneACCESS record with in-frame sequences only. Its versions omit some clonotypes, under half of them owing to an unresolved V gene in the studies checked, with the rest unexplained. Clone size and V and J calls were adopted from that table, with D and trimming inferred from the DNA. The sample table contains about 95,000 clones; only one count was recorded for over 70% of them. The ten largest make up approximately 11% of the sample.

The cohort comprised around 700 healthy bone marrow donors. All cohort members were sampled while nominally healthy, although unrecorded immune exposures were likely present. The donor tested CMV seropositive and was one of the 289 seropositive cohort members. Each donor provided a peripheral blood sample, and peripheral blood mononuclear cells were used for TCR beta sequencing. The Qiagen DNeasy Blood Extraction Kit was used to extract genomic DNA from the blood cell samples. To note about this clone: Its antigen specificity is not known. Per-nucleotide qualities are absent, and no much larger clonotype sits a single base away.

Measured from the cysteine to the phenylalanine, the CDR3 is 14 residues long. Kept here is only the CDR3 DNA, which spans 42 bases and is read in frame from base 1. The germline V gene gives CDR1 as SGHRS and CDR2 as YFSETQ. V is shortened by 4 bases, J by 3 bases, and the region joining them spans 13 bases. The sequence links TRBV5-1 to TRBJ1-1, with the D gene not confidently named. The source material was PBMCs. The receptor's source is a man aged 18 to 30 in good health and CMV-seropositive. The bases are TGCGCCAGCAGCCCCTCCGGGTACGACACTGAAGCTTTCTTT. Its protein product is CASSPSGYDTEAFF.